This T cell receptor (beta chain) was obtained from a study of early T cells in non-severe SARS-CoV-2 infection. For the study at large: Sequenced bulk RNA came from whole blood that was unsorted, and chains were unpaired. Study-level results: Matching with VDJdb favored anti-spike CD8 responses (missing private and CD4 specificities).

MiXCR was run by TCRdb on the 5' RACE reads, yielding one entry per CDR3 protein. Here the sample spans roughly 69,000 distinct CDR3 sequences, roughly 9% being singletons. This clonotype was recorded at least ten times. Its antigen is undetermined. The CDR3 runs 15 residues. Germline V gives CDR1 PRHDT, CDR2 FYEKMQ (reference sequence). V was pared by 5 bases and J by 6 bases, with 5 bases of the junction left unmatched. The origin of this receptor is an adult who was a healthcare worker with PCR-confirmed SARS-CoV-2 infection or an uninfected control (not recorded which). The starting material was whole blood, obtained at baseline. The chain is built from TRBV13 and TRBJ2-3; TRBD2 matches at 13 bases. The CDR3: CASSLGLAGVDTQYF. CDR3 DNA sequence: TGTGCCAGCAGCCTTGGACTAGCGGGAGTGGATACGCAGTATTTT.